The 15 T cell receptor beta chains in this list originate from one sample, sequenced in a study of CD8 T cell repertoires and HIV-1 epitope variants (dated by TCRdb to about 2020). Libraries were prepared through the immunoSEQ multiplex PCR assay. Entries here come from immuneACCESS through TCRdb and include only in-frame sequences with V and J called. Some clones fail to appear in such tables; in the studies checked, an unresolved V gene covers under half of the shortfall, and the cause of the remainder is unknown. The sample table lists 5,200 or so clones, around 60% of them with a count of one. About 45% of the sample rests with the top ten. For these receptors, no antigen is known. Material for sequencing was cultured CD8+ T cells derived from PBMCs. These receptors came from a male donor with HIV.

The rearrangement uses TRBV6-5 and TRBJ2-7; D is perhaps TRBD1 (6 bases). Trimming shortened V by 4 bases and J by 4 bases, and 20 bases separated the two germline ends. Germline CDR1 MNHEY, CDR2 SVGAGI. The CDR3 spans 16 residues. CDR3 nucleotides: TGTGCCAGCAGTTCGCTCCCCCCGGGACACAGATACGAGCAGTACTTC. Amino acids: CASSSLPPGHRYEQYF.

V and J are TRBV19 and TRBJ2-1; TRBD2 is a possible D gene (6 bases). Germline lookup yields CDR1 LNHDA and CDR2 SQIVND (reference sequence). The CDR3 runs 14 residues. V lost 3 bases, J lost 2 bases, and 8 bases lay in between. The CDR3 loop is CASSIGGTYNEQFF. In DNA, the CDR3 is TGTGCCAGTAGTATTGGCGGGACCTACAATGAGCAGTTCTTC.

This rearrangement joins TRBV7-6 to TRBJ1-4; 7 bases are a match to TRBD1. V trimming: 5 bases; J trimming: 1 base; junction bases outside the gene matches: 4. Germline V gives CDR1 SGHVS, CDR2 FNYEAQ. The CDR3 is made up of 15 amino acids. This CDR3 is CASSQWTGTNEKLFF. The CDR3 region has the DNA TGTGCCAGCAGCCAATGGACAGGAACTAATGAAAAACTGTTTTTT.

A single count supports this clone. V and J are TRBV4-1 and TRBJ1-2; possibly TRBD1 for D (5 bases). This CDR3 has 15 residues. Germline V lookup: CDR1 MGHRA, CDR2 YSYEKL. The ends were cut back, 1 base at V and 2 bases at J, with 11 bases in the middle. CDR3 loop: CASSQVPTENYGYTF. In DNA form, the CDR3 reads TGCGCCAGCAGCCAAGTCCCGACAGAGAACTATGGCTACACCTTC.

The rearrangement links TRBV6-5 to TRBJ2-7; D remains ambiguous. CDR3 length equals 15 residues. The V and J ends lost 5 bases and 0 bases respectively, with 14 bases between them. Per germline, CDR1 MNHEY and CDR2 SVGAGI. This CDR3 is CASSREGRASYEQYF. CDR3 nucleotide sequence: TGTGCCAGCAGTAGGGAAGGACGGGCCTCCTACGAGCAGTACTTC.

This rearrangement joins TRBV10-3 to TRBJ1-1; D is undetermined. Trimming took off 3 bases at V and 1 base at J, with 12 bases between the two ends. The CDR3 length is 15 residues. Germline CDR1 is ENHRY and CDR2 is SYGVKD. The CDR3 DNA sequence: TGTGCCATCAGTGATAAACCGAAGGGGAACACTGAAGCTTTCTTT. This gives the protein CAISDKPKGNTEAFF.

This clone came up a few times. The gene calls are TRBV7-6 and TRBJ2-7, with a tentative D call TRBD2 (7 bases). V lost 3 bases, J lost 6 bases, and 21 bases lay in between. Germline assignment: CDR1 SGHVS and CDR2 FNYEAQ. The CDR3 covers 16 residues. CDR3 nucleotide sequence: TGTGCCAGCAGCTTGGGGGGGACATTAAGACAGTCCGAGCAGTACTTC. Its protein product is CASSLGGTLRQSEQYF.

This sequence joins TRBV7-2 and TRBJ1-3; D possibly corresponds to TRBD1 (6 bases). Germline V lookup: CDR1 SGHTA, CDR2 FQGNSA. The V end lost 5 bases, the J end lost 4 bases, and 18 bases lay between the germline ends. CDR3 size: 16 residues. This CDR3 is CASSPPSAGTGNTIYF. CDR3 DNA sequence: TGTGCCAGCAGCCCCCCCTCGGCCGGGACAGGAAACACCATATATTTT.

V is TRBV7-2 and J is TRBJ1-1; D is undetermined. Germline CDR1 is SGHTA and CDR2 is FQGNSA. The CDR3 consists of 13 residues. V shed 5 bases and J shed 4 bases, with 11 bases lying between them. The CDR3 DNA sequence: TGTGCCAGCAGCCTGGCGGCTTTCACTGAAGCTTTCTTT. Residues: CASSLAAFTEAFF.

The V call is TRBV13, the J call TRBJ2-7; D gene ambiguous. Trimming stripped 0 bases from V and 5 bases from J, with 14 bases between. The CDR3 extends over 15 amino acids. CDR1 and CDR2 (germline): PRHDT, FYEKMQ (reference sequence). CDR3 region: CASSLGQSLFDEQYF. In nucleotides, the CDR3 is TGTGCCAGCAGCTTAGGACAGAGCCTATTTGACGAGCAGTACTTC.

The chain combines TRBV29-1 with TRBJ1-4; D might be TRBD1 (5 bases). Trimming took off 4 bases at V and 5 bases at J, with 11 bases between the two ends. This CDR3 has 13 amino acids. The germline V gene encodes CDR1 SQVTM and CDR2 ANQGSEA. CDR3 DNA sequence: TGCAGCGTTGTCGTGGCAGGGAATGAAAAACTGTTTTTT. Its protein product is CSVVVAGNEKLFF.

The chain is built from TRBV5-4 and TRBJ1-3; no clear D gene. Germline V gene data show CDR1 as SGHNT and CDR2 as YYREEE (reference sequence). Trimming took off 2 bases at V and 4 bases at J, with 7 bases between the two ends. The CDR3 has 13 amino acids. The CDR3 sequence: CASSFVGGNTIYF. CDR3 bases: TGTGCCAGCAGCTTCGTTGGGGGAAACACCATATATTTT.

CDR3 sequence: CASSDKQSTDTQYF. Here the CDR3 DNA reads TGTGCCAGCAGCGACAAGCAGAGCACAGATACGCAGTATTTT. This chain connects TRBV7-9 to TRBJ2-3, with D hard to call. The germline CDR1 and CDR2 sequences are SEHNR and FQNEAQ (reference sequence). The V end lost 5 bases, the J end lost 0 bases, and 9 bases lay between the germline ends. CDR3 length: 14 amino acids.

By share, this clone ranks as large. The CDR3 nucleotides read TGTGCCAGCAGCTTACGAGCGGGCGAGCAGTACTTC. This encodes CASSLRAGEQYF. The rearrangement uses TRBV7-9 and TRBJ2-7, with D possibly TRBD2 on 6 matching bases. The CDR3 is made up of 12 amino acids. The ends were cut back, 2 bases at V and 6 bases at J, with 8 bases in the middle. Germline V gene sequence: CDR1 SEHNR, CDR2 FQNEAQ (reference sequence).

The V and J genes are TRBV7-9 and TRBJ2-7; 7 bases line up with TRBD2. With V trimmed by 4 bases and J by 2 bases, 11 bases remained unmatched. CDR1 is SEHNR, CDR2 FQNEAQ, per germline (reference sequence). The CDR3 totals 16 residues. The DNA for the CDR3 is TGTGCCAGCAGCTCGGATCTAGCGGCCGACCCCTACGAGCAGTACTTC. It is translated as CASSSDLAADPYEQYF.